One sample yielded the 30 T cell receptor beta chains listed below, sequenced in a study of blood T cell repertoires in COVID-19. Method: immunoSEQ multiplex PCR; TCRdb's copy keeps in-frame clones and lacks some. The data hold some 200,000 clones, with 88% observed a single time. Sequencing input: peripheral blood. The receptors shown here come from a middle-aged man with active or convalescent COVID-19.

J is TRBJ1-5 and V is TRBV2; a possible D gene is TRBD1 (6 bases). In germline, CDR1 is SNHLY, CDR2 FYNNEI. The CDR3 is 15 amino acids. V was clipped by 6 bases and J by 3 bases, with 15 bases between them. Here the CDR3 DNA reads TGTGCCAGCAGCGGATCACAGGGAGCCAATCAGCCCCAGCATTTT. Translating it yields CASSGSQGANQPQHF.

The J gene is TRBJ1-2, the V gene TRBV19; D may be TRBD1 (6 bases). The CDR3 is 15 amino acids. Looked up from germline, CDR1 is LNHDA and CDR2 is SQIVND (reference sequence). Trimming left V 5 bases short and J 7 bases short, with 20 bases between. CDR3 sequence (DNA): TGTGCCAGTAGTCAAGGGACATCCACAACTGGTGGCTACACCTTC. As protein: CASSQGTSTTGGYTF.

J is TRBJ1-4 and V is TRBV5-1; a weak D match, TRBD1 (5 bases). The germline V gene has CDR1 SGHRS and CDR2 YFSETQ. Trimming stripped 0 bases from V and 7 bases from J, with 13 bases between. The CDR3 extends over 15 amino acids. CDR3 in amino acids: CASSLGTGEIEKLFF. CDR3 DNA: TGCGCCAGCAGCTTGGGTACAGGCGAGATTGAAAAACTGTTTTTT.

The chain recombines TRBV6-5 with TRBJ2-2; 10 nucleotides align to TRBD2. This CDR3 contains 15 residues. Germline V gene lookup returns CDR1 MNHEY and CDR2 SVGAGI. With V trimmed by 5 bases and J by 7 bases, 7 bases remained unmatched. Here the CDR3 reads CASSRRASGGGELFF. The DNA of the CDR3 is TGTGCCAGCAGTAGAAGGGCTAGCGGGGGCGGGGAGCTGTTTTTT.

This chain links TRBV10-3 with TRBJ1-1; weak D call: TRBD1 (5 bases). V was pared by 6 bases and J by 4 bases, with 18 bases between. The CDR3 sequence is 15 residues long. Germline V gene lookup returns CDR1 ENHRY and CDR2 SYGVKD. CDR3 sequence (DNA): TGTGCCATCAGCCGGATGCGGGGGGGGACCACTGAAGCTTTCTTT. It translates to CAISRMRGGTTEAFF.

This sequence joins TRBV14 and TRBJ2-2; TRBD1 matches 9 bases. The CDR3 is made up of 17 amino acids. Losses at the gene ends were 4 bases for V and 1 base for J; bases not matched to a gene: 7. Germline values: CDR1 SGHDN, CDR2 FVKESK. CDR3 in DNA: TGTGCCAGCAGCCCAAGATTGGGACAGGGGAACACCGGGGAGCTGTTTTTT. Translating it yields CASSPRLGQGNTGELFF.

The CDR3 region has the DNA TGCAGTGCTAGTCTGCGGGGGTTGCCTCTCTCTGGGGCCAACGTCCTGACTTTC. The encoded protein is CSASLRGLPLSGANVLTF. The chain carries TRBV20-1 and TRBJ2-6; the match to TRBD2 covers 7 bases. The V and J ends lost 3 bases and 0 bases, in that order; junction bases with no gene match: 11. The CDR3 is 18 residues long. The germline V gene has CDR1 DFQATT and CDR2 SNEGSKA (reference sequence).

The chain uses TRBV7-2 and TRBJ1-2; 12 nucleotides agree with TRBD1. With 4 bases clipped from V and 2 bases from J, the junction kept 8 bases outside the gene matches. This CDR3 comprises 17 residues. CDR1 is SGHTA, CDR2 FQGNSA, per germline. The CDR3 DNA reads as TGTGCCAGCAGCTCCACCGGGACAGGGGGCGCAAACTATGGCTACACCTTC. This gives the protein CASSSTGTGGANYGYTF.

The V and J genes are TRBV15 and TRBJ2-3; 12 nucleotides line up with TRBD2. Germline loops: CDR1 LNHNV, CDR2 YYDKDF (reference sequence). With V trimmed by 5 bases and J by 2 bases, 14 bases remained unmatched. The CDR3 spans 19 residues. The DNA for the CDR3 is TGTGCCACCAGCGGTTTACCAACGACTAGCGGGAGACCCACAGATACGCAGTATTTT. Translating it yields CATSGLPTTSGRPTDTQYF.

This clone was detected once. This chain uses TRBV27 with TRBJ2-3, with a possible D match to TRBD1 (6 bases). CDR3 length equals 14 residues. Trimming pared 4 bases from V and 2 bases from J, leaving 10 bases between. Germline V gene lookup returns CDR1 MNHEY and CDR2 SMNVEV (reference sequence). The CDR3 loop is CASSYTGTTDTQYF. DNA of the CDR3: TGTGCCAGCAGTTATACAGGGACCACAGATACGCAGTATTTT.

The rearrangement joins TRBV6-2 or TRBV6-3 to TRBJ1-3, with 7 bases identical to TRBD1. Losses at the gene ends were 2 bases for V and 2 bases for J; bases not matched to a gene: 3. Germline V gene data show CDR1 as MNHEY and CDR2 as SVGEGT. This CDR3 is built from 15 residues. The chain's CDR3 is CASSYDDRAGNTIYF. The CDR3 nucleotides are TGTGCCAGCAGTTACGACGACAGGGCTGGAAACACCATATATTTT.

This clone was seen once. The chain has TRBV3-1 (or the pseudogene TRBV3-2) and TRBJ1-2; possible D gene TRBD1, 6 bases. Germline values: CDR1 LGHDT, CDR2 YNNKEL (reference sequence). The CDR3 totals 14 residues. Trimming took off 3 bases at V and 1 base at J, with 9 bases between the two ends. The DNA of the CDR3 is TGTGCCAGCAGCCACTTACAGGGTAACTATGGCTACACCTTC. As protein: CASSHLQGNYGYTF.

This chain links TRBV5-6 with TRBJ1-1, with D perhaps TRBD1 (5 bases). The CDR3 is made up of 15 amino acids. The germline V and J ends were trimmed by 4 bases and 0 bases, with 13 bases remaining between them. Germline lookup yields CDR1 SGHDT and CDR2 YYEEEE. The CDR3 DNA is TGTGCCAGCAGCACAGTAGGGGAAATGAACACTGAAGCTTTCTTT. Translated, it gives CASSTVGEMNTEAFF.

The V and J genes are TRBV3-1 (or the pseudogene TRBV3-2) and TRBJ1-2; no clear D gene. Germline CDR1 reads LGHDT; CDR2 reads YNNKEL (reference sequence). CDR3 size: 14 residues. V was shortened by 3 bases and J by 4 bases, with 12 bases between the two germline ends. Written as DNA, the CDR3 is TGTGCCAGCAGCCAGAGGACTGACTCCTATGGCTACACCTTC. It specifies CASSQRTDSYGYTF.

The rearrangement uses TRBV12-5 and TRBJ2-1; D is uncertain. Per germline, CDR1 LGHNT and CDR2 FRNRAP. The V and J ends lost 2 bases and 5 bases respectively, with 25 bases between them. The CDR3 is 19 residues long. The CDR3 DNA follows: TGTGCTAGTGGTTTGAACAGAGAAAGTTTCAGGATCAGCCACAATGAGCAGTTCTTC. Translation: CASGLNRESFRISHNEQFF.

J is TRBJ1-4 and V is TRBV7-8, with unresolved D. The CDR3 has 14 residues. Germline assignment: CDR1 SGHVS and CDR2 FQNEAQ. Trimming removed 1 base from V and 8 bases from J, with 11 bases in between. The CDR3 reads CASSLEDRGEKLFF. The CDR3 DNA sequence: TGTGCCAGCAGCTTAGAGGATCGAGGGGAAAAACTGTTTTTT.

The chain recombines TRBV5-3 with TRBJ1-1; D unresolved. TRBV5-3 is sorted into the ORF group, with uncertain function. CDR3 size: 12 residues. Trimming took off 9 bases at V and 4 bases at J, with 13 bases between the two ends. DNA for the CDR3: TGTGCCACACAGACGGTCAGCACTGAAGCTTTCTTT. It translates to CATQTVSTEAFF.

The V gene is TRBV19, the J gene TRBJ2-1; TRBD2 matches 8 bases. CDR3 size: 15 residues. V lost 6 bases and J lost 3; bases outside the gene matches: 7. CDR1 is LNHDA, CDR2 SQIVND, per germline (reference sequence). The CDR3 here is CASRILADDYNEQFF. The CDR3 region has the DNA TGTGCCAGTAGGATACTAGCGGACGACTACAATGAGCAGTTCTTC.

This chain uses TRBV6-1 with TRBJ2-7, with TRBD1 matching over 8 bases. The CDR3 length is 13 residues. V dropped 3 bases and J dropped 6; count of bases not matched to a gene: 4. Germline CDR1 and CDR2: MNHNS and SASEGT. As DNA, the CDR3 is TGTGCCAGCAGTGAGGACAGGGTGACCGAGCAGTACTTC. It encodes CASSEDRVTEQYF.

The DNA of the CDR3 is TGTGCCAGCAGCCAATTACTAACCGAAAAACTGTTTTTT. Its protein product is CASSQLLTEKLFF. J is TRBJ1-4 and V is TRBV14, with D uncertain. This CDR3 has 13 residues. V gave up 2 bases and J gave up 8 bases, with 9 bases separating them. Germline V lookup: CDR1 SGHDN, CDR2 FVKESK.

The V and J genes are TRBV3-1 (or the pseudogene TRBV3-2) and TRBJ1-1; D not certain. The length of the CDR3 is 15 residues. Germline V gene sequence: CDR1 LGHDT, CDR2 YNNKEL (reference sequence). V lost 5 bases and J 0 bases, leaving 13 bases between the germline ends. The CDR3 sequence: CASSFHSRVNTEAFF. The CDR3 region has the DNA TGTGCCAGCAGCTTTCACTCGAGGGTGAACACTGAAGCTTTCTTT.

The chain is built from TRBV5-1 and TRBJ2-7; 8 bases match TRBD1. The CDR3 covers 16 residues. Germline CDR1 and CDR2: SGHRS and YFSETQ. The trim removed 3 bases at V and 0 bases at J, leaving 8 bases unmatched. The CDR3 DNA follows: TGCGCCAGCAGCTACGGACAGGGTCTGAGCTCCTACGAGCAGTACTTC. Protein: CASSYGQGLSSYEQYF.

The chain carries TRBV7-3 and TRBJ2-4, with D maybe TRBD1 (6 bases). The CDR3 sequence is 18 residues long. V was shortened by 1 base and J by 0 bases, with 16 bases between the two germline ends. Germline-derived CDR1 and CDR2 are SGHTA and FQGTGA. CDR3 in DNA: TGTGCCAGCAGCTTAAGGACGTCAGGGGCGCGAGCCAAAAACATTCAGTACTTC. It specifies CASSLRTSGARAKNIQYF.

The V and J genes are TRBV28 and TRBJ1-5, with a weak D call TRBD1 (6 bases). CDR3 length equals 15 residues. CDR1 and CDR2 from the germline V gene are MDHEN and SYDVKM. Trimming removed 3 bases at V and 6 bases at J, with 15 bases between. For the CDR3, the DNA is TGTGCCAGCAGTTTTGTGCAGGGGAAGGGTCAGCCCCAGCATTTT. This translates into CASSFVQGKGQPQHF.

V gene TRBV5-8 combines with J gene TRBJ2-7; D not resolved. Looked up from germline, CDR1 is SGHTS and CDR2 is YDEGEE. This CDR3 contains 11 residues. V was trimmed by 4 bases and J by 2 bases, leaving 4 bases between them. As DNA, the CDR3 is TGTGCCAGCAGCCCCACCTACGAGCAGTACTTC. It translates to CASSPTYEQYF.

The genes are TRBV19 and TRBJ2-1, with no clear D. The CDR3 extends over 13 amino acids. V lost 2 bases to trimming and J lost 7 bases, with 9 bases between them. CDR1 LNHDA and CDR2 SQIVND come from the germline V gene (reference sequence). The CDR3 DNA follows: TGTGCCAGTAGTATAAACTTAAGAAATGAGCAGTTCTTC. Translation: CASSINLRNEQFF.

The J gene is TRBJ2-7, the V gene TRBV6-1; a possible D gene is TRBD2 (5 bases). From germline, CDR1 is MNHNS and CDR2 SASEGT. The length of the CDR3 is 18 residues. Trimming shortened V by 0 bases and J by 2 bases, and 20 bases separated the two germline ends. CDR3 in DNA: TGTGCCAGCAGTGAAGCGCTGTCTAGCCCCATCTGGGCCTACGAGCAGTACTTC. Residues: CASSEALSSPIWAYEQYF.

The V gene is TRBV6-1, the J gene TRBJ1-1; D is uncertain. The CDR3 extends over 16 amino acids. Trimming removed 3 bases at V and 5 bases at J, with 19 bases between. Germline CDR1 MNHNS, CDR2 SASEGT. This CDR3 reads CASSDPQYGKTTEAFF. CDR3 DNA sequence: TGTGCCAGCAGTGATCCGCAGTACGGGAAAACAACTGAAGCTTTCTTT.

This clone has just one count. Other DNA variants within this sample encode the same CDR3. The rearrangement links TRBV3-1 (or the pseudogene TRBV3-2) to TRBJ2-1; D is undetermined. V was shortened by 3 bases and J by 5 bases, with 5 bases between the two germline ends. There are 12 residues in the CDR3. In germline, CDR1 is LGHDT, CDR2 YNNKEL (reference sequence). The CDR3 loop is CASSQGDNEQFF. The DNA of the CDR3 is TGTGCCAGCAGCCAGGGCGACAATGAGCAGTTCTTC.

V gene TRBV19 combines with J gene TRBJ1-4, with D maybe TRBD1 (6 bases). In germline, CDR1 is LNHDA, CDR2 SQIVND (reference sequence). CDR3 length equals 14 residues. Trimming shortened V by 7 bases and J by 7 bases, and 16 bases separated the two germline ends. In DNA form, the CDR3 reads TGTGCCAGTAAGCAGGGGTTACTTGGTGAAAAACTGTTTTTT. Protein product: CASKQGLLGEKLFF.